This TCR beta chain was sequenced for a study of patients and donors after allogeneic stem cell transplantation. V trimming: 7 bases; J trimming: 3 bases; junction bases outside the gene matches: 19. The CDR3 loop spans 19 amino acids. TCRdb reanalysed the RT-PCR reads using MiXCR and keeps one entry per CDR3 protein. The repertoire has about 200,000 distinct CDR3 sequences, roughly 40% of them found once; the top ten carry 25% to 35%. Sample: blood, either unsorted or a sorted T cell fraction (not recorded which). The rearrangement joins TRBV12-3 or TRBV12-4 to TRBJ1-2, with 11 nucleotides matching TRBD1. This sequence originates from a human donor who was either an allogeneic HSCT recipient or a stem cell or donor lymphocyte infusion donor (not recorded which). It is not recorded whose cells these are; they may come from a transplant donor. The CDR3 nucleotides are TGTGCCAGCACCGTAATACCCGGGACAGGGGGTTTTGGCCACTATGGCTACACCTTC. Translated, it gives CASTVIPGTGGFGHYGYTF.